This TCR beta chain was identified in a study of cytomegalovirus exposure and HLA in healthy donors. As for the study in general: About 200 million T cells yielded more than 90 million unique TCR beta sequences, as an earlier analysis found. General study points: In vitro data verified three CMV-associated chains as specific for CMV antigens. Being productive about 87% or about 30% of the time was typical of most TCR beta V segments in an earlier analysis.

V was clipped by 2 bases and J by 4 bases, with 6 bases between them. Per germline, CDR1 MNHEY and CDR2 SMNVEV (reference sequence). The CDR3 is 13 residues long. Points on this clone: The antigen remains unidentified.

The PCR made use of 60 Vbeta and 13 Jbeta primers. Assay used: immunoSEQ multiplex PCR; TCRdb lists only in-frame clones, some missing. The sample lists 100,000 to 150,000 clones, over 9.5% seen once, with 4% to 5% in the top ten. Unrecorded immune exposures were likely, despite nominal health at sampling. This chain links TRBV27 with TRBJ1-5; unclear D gene. The clonotype comes from a woman under 30 in good health and CMV-seropositive. The sequenced sample was PBMCs. The CDR3 DNA reads as TGTGCCAGCAGTTTAGGTCTAAATCAGCCCCAGCATTTT. It encodes CASSLGLNQPQHF.